This T cell receptor beta chain stems from a study of shared clonotypes between healthy human individuals (dated by TCRdb to 2020 to 2022). About the study as a whole: The cohort comprised a couple of women and three men aged 18 to 49 years. Per donor, three plates each were used for CD4 naive and CD4 memory, two for CD8 naive, and one for CD8 memory. To estimate repertoire size and how much clonotypes are shared between individuals, the study performed deep sequencing of blood TCR repertoires from about five healthy adults. To increase sequencing depth and limit assay-specific biases, different laboratories used diverse techniques to prepare libraries and sequence TCR repertoires. Leukapheresis yielded between about 0.85 and 9 billion PBMCs per donor. General conclusions and limits of the study: Naive subsets generally had larger estimated clonotype richness than memory subsets. Only blood was sampled, and tissue TCR repertoires likely differ from those in blood. Incomplete sequencing was indicated by rarefaction of sorted-subset datasets, despite the large sequencing depth. Pairwise subsampling indicated that sequencing depth was expected to affect the degree of clonotype sharing among donors. Higher generation probabilities were observed for clonotypes shared by all four sorted-subset donors than for non-shared clonotypes. About 5% of naive CD4, 3.5% of naive CD8, roughly 2.4% of memory CD4, and around 0.42% of memory CD8 clonotypes were shared across a few donors. The genetic and exposure-history diversity represented was limited by the small number of donors.

Healthy HIV-negative adults with no recently reported acute infections or vaccinations were included as donors. Only Caucasian adults living in Nashville, Tennessee, USA were represented among the donors. CD4+ T cells were enriched by magnetic negative selection; naive cells were then positively selected on CD45RA, and the negative fraction formed the memory subset. After blood collection by leukapheresis, PBMCs were isolated using Ficoll-Histopaque density gradient centrifugation and then cryopreserved in the vapor phase of liquid nitrogen. Analytical flow cytometry was used to check the purity and quantity of every magnetically sorted T cell population. From each sorted fraction, genomic DNA was isolated and quantified by UV absorbance on a Nanodrop 2000c. Using the deep immunoSEQ assay, TCR CDR3 regions were amplified from genomic DNA by multiplex PCR. Genomic DNA extracted from each cell subset was distributed evenly over all wells of several immunoSEQ 96-well plates, and each plate served as one replicate. Each replicate PCR for sorted subsets received around 210 ng genomic DNA, equal to tens of thousands of T cell genomes. Purified libraries were quantified with a Qubit 3.0 fluorometer, sized on a Bioanalyzer 2100, and re-quantified with the KAPA Library Quantification kit. A separate single-read 150-cycle Illumina NextSeq 550 flow cell was used to sequence each immunoSEQ 96-well plate. Regarding the original processing steps: Because the immunoSEQ output held only junctional sequences and lacked quality scores, the filtering could not match the filtering applied to full-length reads. Sequences were annotated with PyIR, a Python wrapper for IgBLAST v1.9, using IMGT germline references to assign V/J genes and CDR3. Any read was removed if the V/J assignment was weak (E-value above 1e-6), the CDR3 was missing, or the read contained stop codons, out-of-frame junctions, or ambiguous translated residues. A V3J clonotype was defined by an identical inferred V gene, J gene, and CDR3 amino acid sequence. The percentage overlap between two repertoires was calculated by dividing the number of shared unique clonotypes by the size of the smaller repertoire. Three approaches were used to assess repertoire richness: RTK rarefaction, the Chao1 estimator, and Recon v2.1 estimates of unobserved clonotypes. For all TCRbeta clonotypes obtained by the gDNA method from a few donors, generation probabilities were computed with OLGA. TCRdb carries this immuneACCESS record with in-frame sequences only. Its versions omit some clonotypes, under half of them owing to an unresolved V gene in the studies checked, with the rest unexplained. V and J calls plus clone size are reproduced from that table; the DNA served to infer D and trimming. The sample profile shows about a million clones; roughly 70% of them were found once. The biggest ten clones account for nearly 1.5% of the sample.

According to the germline V gene (reference sequence), CDR1 reads MNHNY and CDR2 reads SVGAGI. The CDR3, from cysteine to phenylalanine, totals 14 residues. Of the read, only the CDR3 DNA is kept; its 42 bases are in frame from base 1. V drops 2 bases and J drops 1 base, leaving 8 bases in between. Note on this clone: There is no known antigen for this receptor. There are no base qualities to consult, and no much larger clone falls within one base.

The sequence was obtained from a man younger than 35 in good health. Material for sequencing was memory CD4+ T cells sorted from blood. Explained via the paper, the cell subset or site label denotes: CD45RA-negative fraction. The chain links TRBV6-6 with TRBJ1-2, and perhaps TRBD1 as D gene, on 5 matching bases. This receptor carries the CDR3 CASSYRQINYGYTF. The DNA sequence is TGTGCCAGCAGTTACAGACAGATTAACTATGGCTACACCTTC.